These 12 T cell receptor beta chains came from one sample sequenced in a study of T cell responses to AZD1222 COVID-19 vaccine. Only in-frame clones appear in the TCRdb table, and some are missing; sequencing was by immunoSEQ multiplex PCR. The sample carries fewer than 110,000 clones, roughly 86% recorded once. The material sequenced was peripheral blood, taken 28 days after the second AZD1222 dose. All receptors derive from an adult who received the AZD1222 COVID-19 vaccine.

The chain employs TRBV15 and TRBJ2-7; 9 positions match TRBD1. The ends lost 5 bases at V and 3 bases at J; junction bases unmatched: 14. Germline V CDR1 and CDR2: LNHNV, YYDKDF (reference sequence). This CDR3 region has 17 residues. The CDR3 nucleotides are TGTGCCACCAGCTTCCGCGAGGGACAGGGTTTGGGCTACGAGCAGTACTTC. Amino acids: CATSFREGQGLGYEQYF.

The J gene is TRBJ2-3, the V gene TRBV9; D might be TRBD1 (5 bases). Germline V gene data show CDR1 as SGDLS and CDR2 as YYNGEE. The CDR3 runs to 13 residues. V was trimmed by 3 bases and J by 4 bases, leaving 9 bases between them. CDR3 DNA: TGTGCCAGCAGCGGTACAGGACCAGATACGCAGTATTTT. Its protein product is CASSGTGPDTQYF.

J is TRBJ2-7 and V is TRBV4-3, with no clear D. Germline CDR1 and CDR2: LGHNA and YSLEER. The CDR3 consists of 15 residues. Trimming shortened V by 0 bases and J by 1 base, and 10 bases separated the two germline ends. CDR3 DNA: TGCGCCAGCAGCCAAGATCTGGTGACTTCCTACGAGCAGTACTTC. Translation: CASSQDLVTSYEQYF.

The V gene is TRBV3-1 (or the pseudogene TRBV3-2), the J gene TRBJ2-7; D ambiguous. Germline lookup yields CDR1 LGHDT and CDR2 YNNKEL (reference sequence). Trimming removed 2 bases at V and 5 bases at J, with 4 bases between. The CDR3 is 11 residues long. The CDR3 sequence is CASSQYNEQYF. CDR3 bases: TGTGCCAGCAGCCAATATAACGAGCAGTACTTC.

The chain carries TRBV10-3 and TRBJ1-1; the D gene is possibly TRBD1 (5 bases). CDR1 is ENHRY and CDR2 is SYGVKD in the germline V gene. V was trimmed by 10 bases and J by 1 base, leaving 7 bases between them. The CDR3 has 11 amino acids. The CDR3: CATGANTEAFF. In nucleotides, the CDR3 is TGTGCCACTGGGGCGAACACTGAAGCTTTCTTT.

The chain has TRBV28 and TRBJ2-4; either TRBD1 or TRBD2 may fit D (5 bases each). The CDR3 totals 15 residues. Trimming cost V 7 bases and J 2 bases, with 15 bases left between them. CDR1 is MDHEN and CDR2 is SYDVKM in the germline V gene. CDR3 protein: CASTPAWGSKNIQYF. CDR3 coding DNA: TGTGCCAGCACTCCTGCCTGGGGGTCCAAAAACATTCAGTACTTC.

This chain links TRBV6-5 with TRBJ2-7; the match to TRBD1 covers 7 bases. From germline, CDR1 is MNHEY and CDR2 SVGAGI. The CDR3 length is 16 residues. The V and J ends lost 3 bases and 2 bases, in that order; junction bases with no gene match: 10. This CDR3 reads CASSYSYTGETYEQYF. CDR3 bases: TGTGCCAGCAGTTATTCGTATACAGGGGAAACCTACGAGCAGTACTTC.

The chain combines TRBV30 with TRBJ2-5; no definite D call. Trimming stripped 0 bases from V and 5 bases from J, with 7 bases between. The CDR3 is made up of 12 amino acids. CDR1 and CDR2 from the germline V gene are GTSNPN and SVGIG (reference sequence). The DNA of the CDR3 is TGTGCCTGGAGTGTAAACGTCGAGACCCAGTACTTC. Protein sequence: CAWSVNVETQYF.

This chain links TRBV6-5 with TRBJ1-2; D gene unclear. The CDR3 length is 14 residues. V gave up 0 bases and J gave up 3 bases, with 8 bases separating them. In germline, CDR1 is MNHEY, CDR2 SVGAGI. For the CDR3, the DNA is TGTGCCAGCAGTTACTCGACCTCGGACTATGGCTACACCTTC. This translates into CASSYSTSDYGYTF.

The chain couples TRBV30 to TRBJ1-5; 10 bases are a match to TRBD1. Germline V gene data show CDR1 as GTSNPN and CDR2 as SVGIG (reference sequence). With V trimmed by 3 bases and J by 3 bases, 2 bases remained unmatched. The CDR3 is 14 residues long. CDR3 region: CAWRGTGANQPQHF. In nucleotides, the CDR3 is TGTGCCTGGAGGGGGACAGGGGCCAATCAGCCCCAGCATTTT.

This sequence joins TRBV19 and TRBJ1-5; no firm D call. Trimming removed 1 base at V and 1 base at J, with 11 bases between. The CDR3 is 16 amino acids. Germline assignment: CDR1 LNHDA and CDR2 SQIVND (reference sequence). The DNA of the CDR3 is TGTGCCAGTAGTATAGGAGGGAGGGCAAGCAATCAGCCCCAGCATTTT. Encoded protein: CASSIGGRASNQPQHF.

V usage is TRBV7-8 and J usage is TRBJ2-1, with 11 bases aligning to TRBD2. CDR3 length equals 17 residues. The J segment lost 6 bases and the V segment lost 2 bases, leaving 9 bases of the junction unmatched. Germline CDR1 and CDR2: SGHVS and FQNEAQ. The CDR3: CASSLIPGLAASNEQFF. The CDR3 coding sequence is TGTGCCAGCAGCTTAATCCCGGGACTAGCGGCCTCCAATGAGCAGTTCTTC. The whole variable domain, remainder taken from reference TRBV7-8 and TRBJ2-1, is GAGVSQSPRYKVAKRGQDVALRCDPISGHVSLFWYQQALGQGPEFLTYFQNEAQLDKSGLPSDRFFAERPEGSVSTLKIQRTQQEDSAVYLCASSLIPGLAASNEQFFGPGTRLTVL.